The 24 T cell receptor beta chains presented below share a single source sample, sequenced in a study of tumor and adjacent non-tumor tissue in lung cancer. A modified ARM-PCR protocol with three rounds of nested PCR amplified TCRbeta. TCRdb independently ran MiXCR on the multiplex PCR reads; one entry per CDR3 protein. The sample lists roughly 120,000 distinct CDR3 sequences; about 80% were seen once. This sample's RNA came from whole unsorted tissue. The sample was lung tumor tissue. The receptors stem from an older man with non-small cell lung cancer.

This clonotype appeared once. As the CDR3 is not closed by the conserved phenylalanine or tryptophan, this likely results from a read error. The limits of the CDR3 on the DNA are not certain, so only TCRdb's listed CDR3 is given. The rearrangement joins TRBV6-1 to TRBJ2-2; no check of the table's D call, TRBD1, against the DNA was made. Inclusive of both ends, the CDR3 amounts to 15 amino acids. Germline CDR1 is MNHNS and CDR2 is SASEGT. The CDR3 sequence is CASSLGGAYTGEPFL.

The CDR3 DNA reads as TGTGCCAGCCGCTCACAGGAGTTCACAGATACGCAGTATTTT. It is translated as CASRSQEFTDTQYF. V gene TRBV11-2 combines with J gene TRBJ2-3; possibly TRBD1 for D (5 bases). CDR1 is SGHAT and CDR2 is FQNNGV in the germline V gene. Trimming took 8 bases from V and 2 from J, leaving 14 bases between them. This CDR3 has 14 residues.

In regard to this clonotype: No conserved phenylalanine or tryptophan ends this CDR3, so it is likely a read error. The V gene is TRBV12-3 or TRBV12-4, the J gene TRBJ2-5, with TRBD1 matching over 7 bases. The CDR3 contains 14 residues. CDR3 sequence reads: CASSFWDRQEAQYL. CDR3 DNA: TGTGCCAGCAGTTTTTGGGACAGACAAGAGGCCCAGTACTTA.

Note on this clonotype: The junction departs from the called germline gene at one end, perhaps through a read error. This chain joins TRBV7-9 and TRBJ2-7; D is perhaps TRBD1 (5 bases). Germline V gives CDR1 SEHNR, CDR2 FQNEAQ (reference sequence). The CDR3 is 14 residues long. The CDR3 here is CTSSSSGHHYEQYF. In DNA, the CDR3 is TGTACCAGCAGCAGTTCAGGGCACCACTACGAGCAGTATTTC.

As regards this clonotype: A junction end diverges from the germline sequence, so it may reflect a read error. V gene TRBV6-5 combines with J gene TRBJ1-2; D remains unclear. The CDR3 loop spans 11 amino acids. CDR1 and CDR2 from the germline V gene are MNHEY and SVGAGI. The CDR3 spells CTSSYGTSCTF. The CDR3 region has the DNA TGTACCAGCAGTTACGGAACAAGCTGCACTTTC.

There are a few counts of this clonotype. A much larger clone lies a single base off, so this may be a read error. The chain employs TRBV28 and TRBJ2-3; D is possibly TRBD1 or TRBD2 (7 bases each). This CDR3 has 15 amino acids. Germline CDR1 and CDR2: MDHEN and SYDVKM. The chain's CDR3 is CASSFSRGGTDTQCF. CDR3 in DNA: TGTGCCAGCAGTTTTTCCAGGGGGGGCACAGATACGCAGTGTTTT.

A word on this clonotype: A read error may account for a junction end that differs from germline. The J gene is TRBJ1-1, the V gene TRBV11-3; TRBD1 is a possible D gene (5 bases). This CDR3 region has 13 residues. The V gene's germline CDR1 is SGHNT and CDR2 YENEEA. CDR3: CANSFRVNTVAFF. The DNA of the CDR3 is TGTGCCAACAGCTTCAGGGTGAACACTGTGGCTTTCTTT.

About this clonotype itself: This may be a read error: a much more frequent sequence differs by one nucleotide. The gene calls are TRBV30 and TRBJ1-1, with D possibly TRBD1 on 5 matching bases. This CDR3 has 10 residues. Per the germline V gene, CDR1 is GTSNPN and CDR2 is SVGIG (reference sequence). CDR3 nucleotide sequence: TGTGCAAGGGACGACACTGAAGCTTTCTTT. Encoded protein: CARDDTEAFF.

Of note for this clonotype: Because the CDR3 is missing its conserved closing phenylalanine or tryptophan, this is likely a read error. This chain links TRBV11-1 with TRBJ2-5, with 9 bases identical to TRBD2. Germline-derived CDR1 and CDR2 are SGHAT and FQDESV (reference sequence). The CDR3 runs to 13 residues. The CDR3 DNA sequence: TGTATCAGCAGCTTAGCGCGGGGGGGATCCCAGTACATC. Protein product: CISSLARGGSQYI.

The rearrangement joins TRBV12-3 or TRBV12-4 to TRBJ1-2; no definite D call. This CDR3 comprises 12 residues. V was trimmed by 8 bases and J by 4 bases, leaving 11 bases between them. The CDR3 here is CASFYGFYGYTF. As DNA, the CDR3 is TGTGCCAGCTTTTATGGGTTCTATGGCTACACCTTC.

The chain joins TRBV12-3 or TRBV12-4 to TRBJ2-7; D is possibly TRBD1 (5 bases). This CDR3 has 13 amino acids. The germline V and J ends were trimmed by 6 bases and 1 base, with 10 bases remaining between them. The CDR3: CASSQGMSYEQYF. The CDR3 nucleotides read TGTGCCAGCAGCCAGGGAATGTCCTACGAGCAGTACTTC.

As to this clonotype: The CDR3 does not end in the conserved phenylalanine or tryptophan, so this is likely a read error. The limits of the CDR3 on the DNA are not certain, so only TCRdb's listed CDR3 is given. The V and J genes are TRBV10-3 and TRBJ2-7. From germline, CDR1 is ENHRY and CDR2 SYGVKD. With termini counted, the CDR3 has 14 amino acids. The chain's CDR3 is CAISGAGNPYEHYI.

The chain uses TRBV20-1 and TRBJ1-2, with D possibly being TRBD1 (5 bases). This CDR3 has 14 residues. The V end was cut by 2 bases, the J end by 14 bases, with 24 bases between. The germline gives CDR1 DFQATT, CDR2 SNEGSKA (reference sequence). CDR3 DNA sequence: TGCAGTGCTAGATCCCAGGGAGCAACCTATGACTATACCTTC. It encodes CSARSQGATYDYTF.

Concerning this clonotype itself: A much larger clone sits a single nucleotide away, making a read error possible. CDR3 loop: CASKGQIRERQYF. CDR3 in DNA: TGTGCCAGCAAGGGGCAAATCAGGGAGCGGCAGTACTTC. V gene TRBV28 combines with J gene TRBJ2-7, with D perhaps matching TRBD1 or TRBD2 (5 bases each). The germline V and J ends were trimmed by 7 bases and 9 bases, with 19 bases remaining between them. The length of the CDR3 is 13 residues. The germline gives CDR1 MDHEN, CDR2 SYDVKM.

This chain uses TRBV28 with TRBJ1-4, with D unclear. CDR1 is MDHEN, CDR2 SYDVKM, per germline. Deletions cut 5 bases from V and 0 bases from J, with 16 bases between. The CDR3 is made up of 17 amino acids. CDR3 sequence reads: CASSIANGQSTNEKLFF. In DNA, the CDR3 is TGTGCCAGCAGTATCGCTAATGGGCAGTCAACTAATGAAAAACTGTTTTTT.

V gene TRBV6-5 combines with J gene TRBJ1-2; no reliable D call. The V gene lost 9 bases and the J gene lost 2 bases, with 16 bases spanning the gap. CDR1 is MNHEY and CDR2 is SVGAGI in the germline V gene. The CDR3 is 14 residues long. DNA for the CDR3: TGTGCCAGTTGTTACTCGACGTTAAACTATGGCTACACCTTC. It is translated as CASCYSTLNYGYTF.

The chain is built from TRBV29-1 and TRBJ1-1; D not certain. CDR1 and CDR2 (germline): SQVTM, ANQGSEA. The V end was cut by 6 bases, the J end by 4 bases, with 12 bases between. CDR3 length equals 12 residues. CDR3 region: CSVHGRFTEAFF. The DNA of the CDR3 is TGCAGCGTCCACGGACGGTTCACTGAAGCTTTCTTT.

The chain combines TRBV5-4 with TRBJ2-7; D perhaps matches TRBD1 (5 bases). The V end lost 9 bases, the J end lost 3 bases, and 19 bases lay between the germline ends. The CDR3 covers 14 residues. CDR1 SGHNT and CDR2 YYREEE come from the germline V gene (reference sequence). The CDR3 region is CANGALGRDYEQYF. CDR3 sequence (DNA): TGTGCCAACGGCGCGCTCGGCAGGGACTACGAGCAGTACTTC.

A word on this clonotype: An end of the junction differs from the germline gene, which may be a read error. The CDR3 coding sequence is TGTGCCAGCAGCTTGTCGTCGGGGTCATACGAGCAGTATTTC. Encoded protein: CASSLSSGSYEQYF. J is TRBJ2-7 and V is TRBV11-3; the D gene is possibly TRBD2 (5 bases). This CDR3 has 14 amino acids. Germline assignment: CDR1 SGHNT and CDR2 YENEEA. The whole variable domain, filled in from reference TRBV11-3 and TRBJ2-7, reads EAGVVQSPRYKIIEKKQPVAFWCNPISGHNTLYWYLQNLGQGPELLIRYENEEAVDDSQLPKDRFSAERLKGVDSTLKIQPAELGDSAVYLCASSLSSGSYEQYFGPGTRLTVT.

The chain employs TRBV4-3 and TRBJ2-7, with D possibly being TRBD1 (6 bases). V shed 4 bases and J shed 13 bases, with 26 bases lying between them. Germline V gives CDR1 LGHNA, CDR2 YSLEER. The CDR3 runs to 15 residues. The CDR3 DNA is TGCGCCAGCAGCCGCCCGACGGGGACACCTCCCCAGTATTACTTC. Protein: CASSRPTGTPPQYYF.

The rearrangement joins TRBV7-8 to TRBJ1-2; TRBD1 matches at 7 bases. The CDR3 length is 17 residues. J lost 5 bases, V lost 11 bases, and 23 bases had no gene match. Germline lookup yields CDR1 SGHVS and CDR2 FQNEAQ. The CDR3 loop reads CADSSHKLGTDIYGYTF. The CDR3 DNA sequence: TGTGCCGACAGCTCCCATAAGTTGGGGACAGATATTTATGGCTACACCTTC.

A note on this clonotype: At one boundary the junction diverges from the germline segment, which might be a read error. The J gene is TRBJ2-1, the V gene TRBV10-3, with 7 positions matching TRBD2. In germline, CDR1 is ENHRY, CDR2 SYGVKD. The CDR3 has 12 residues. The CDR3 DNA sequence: TGTGCTATCGGGCGGGAGATCAATAAGCAGTTCTTC. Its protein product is CAIGREINKQFF.

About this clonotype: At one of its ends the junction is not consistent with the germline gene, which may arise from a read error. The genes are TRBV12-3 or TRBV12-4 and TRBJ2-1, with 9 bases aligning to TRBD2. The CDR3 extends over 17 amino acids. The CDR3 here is CAISLGSGGRLYNEQFF. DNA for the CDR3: TGTGCCATCAGTTTAGGTAGCGGGGGTCGCCTCTATAATGAGCAGTTCTTC.

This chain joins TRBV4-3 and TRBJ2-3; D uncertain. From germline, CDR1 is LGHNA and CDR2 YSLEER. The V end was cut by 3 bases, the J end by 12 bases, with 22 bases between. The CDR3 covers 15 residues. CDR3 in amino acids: CASSQNSHSTDIQYF. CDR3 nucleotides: TGCGCCAGCAGCCAGAACAGCCATAGCACAGATATACAGTATTTT.